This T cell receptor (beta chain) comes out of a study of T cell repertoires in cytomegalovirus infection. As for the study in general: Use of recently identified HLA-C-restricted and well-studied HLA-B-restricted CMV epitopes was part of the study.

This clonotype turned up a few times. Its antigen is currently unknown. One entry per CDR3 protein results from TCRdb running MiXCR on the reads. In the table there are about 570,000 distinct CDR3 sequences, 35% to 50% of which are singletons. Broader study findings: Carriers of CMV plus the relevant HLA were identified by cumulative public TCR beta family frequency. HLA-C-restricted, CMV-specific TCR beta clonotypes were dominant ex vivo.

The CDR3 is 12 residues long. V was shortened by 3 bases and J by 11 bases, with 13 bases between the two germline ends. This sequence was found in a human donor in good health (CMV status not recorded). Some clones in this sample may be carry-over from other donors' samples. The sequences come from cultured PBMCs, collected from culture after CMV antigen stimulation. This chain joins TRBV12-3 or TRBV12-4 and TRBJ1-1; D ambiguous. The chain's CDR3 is CASSFGGRRAFF. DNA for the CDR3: TGTGCCAGCAGTTTCGGCGGGCGGAGGGCTTTCTTT.